These T cell receptor beta chains were read from a single sample in a study of blood T cell repertoires in COVID-19. Only in-frame clones appear in the TCRdb table, and some are missing; sequencing was by immunoSEQ multiplex PCR. The sample carries about 200,000 clones, about 76% recorded once. The specimen sequenced was peripheral blood. Receptors were obtained from a woman in her forties with COVID-19, enrolled during active disease. Each CDR3 is given with its conserved first and last residue. A D gene is named only where the DNA matches it firmly. Expanded clones are given a class, and other clones once, few, many or no size at all.

>NA|NA|14|TRBJ2-7|TRBV10-3
CAIRAAGTSYEQYF
TGTGCCATCAGGGCAGCAGGGACATCCTACGAGCAGTACTTC
>TRBD1|NA|16|TRBJ2-1|TRBV19
CASSMVTGKEDNEQFF
TGTGCCAGTAGTATGGTGACAGGGAAGGAGGACAATGAGCAGTTCTTC
>TRBD1|once|14|TRBJ2-1|TRBV27
CASSVGTGGIEQFF
TGTGCCAGCAGTGTGGGGACAGGGGGCATTGAGCAGTTCTTC
>TRBD1|NA|17|TRBJ2-6|TRBV5-1
CASSLETGYSGANVLTF
TGCGCCAGCAGCCTGGAGACAGGGTACTCTGGGGCCAACGTCCTGACTTTC
>TRBD1|NA|14|TRBJ2-1|TRBV5-1
CASSPGTGYNEQFF
TGCGCCAGCAGCCCTGGGACAGGATACAATGAGCAGTTCTTC
>NA|NA|15|TRBJ2-2|TRBV28
CASSPPSWNTGELFF
TGTGCCAGCAGCCCTCCCTCCTGGAACACCGGGGAGCTGTTTTTT
>TRBD1|NA|17|TRBJ2-1|TRBV5-1
CASSLAPGTGVYNEQFF
TGCGCCAGCAGCTTGGCCCCAGGGACAGGAGTCTACAATGAGCAGTTCTTC
>TRBD1|NA|12|TRBJ1-2|TRBV6-2/TRBV6-3
CASSYSDREQTF
TGTGCCAGCAGTTACTCGGACAGGGAACAGACCTTC
>TRBD2|many|15|TRBJ2-7|TRBV30
CAWSGLAGGNYEQYF
TGTGCCTGGAGTGGCCTAGCGGGGGGCAACTACGAGCAGTACTTC
>TRBD2|once|18|TRBJ2-7|TRBV30
CAWIRARTSGRLLREQYF
TGTGCCTGGATTCGGGCCAGGACTAGCGGGAGGCTACTTCGAGAGCAGTACTTC
>TRBD1|NA|14|TRBJ2-3|TRBV9
CASSAGQATDTQYF
TGTGCCAGCAGCGCCGGACAGGCCACAGATACGCAGTATTTT
>NA|few|15|TRBJ2-7|TRBV5-1
CASSLSPAVSYEQYF
TGCGCCAGCAGCTTAAGCCCCGCGGTTTCCTACGAGCAGTACTTC
>NA|NA|15|TRBJ1-3|TRBV5-6
CASSLGRRTGNTIYF
TGTGCCAGCAGCTTGGGCAGGAGGACTGGAAACACCATATATTTT
>NA|NA|14|TRBJ2-7|TRBV18
CASSSTQQVGEQYF
TGTGCCAGCTCATCTACTCAACAGGTTGGCGAGCAGTACTTC
>NA|few|14|TRBJ1-1|TRBV5-1
CASSADTMNTEAFF
TGCGCCAGCAGCGCGGACACCATGAACACTGAAGCTTTCTTT
>NA|once|15|TRBJ2-3|TRBV30
CAWSDLALETDTQYF
TGTGCCTGGAGTGACCTAGCGTTAGAGACAGATACGCAGTATTTT
>TRBD1|NA|13|TRBJ1-1|TRBV25-1
CASGTGQGRRAFF
TGTGCCAGCGGAACCGGACAGGGGAGGAGGGCTTTCTTT
>TRBD2|NA|13|TRBJ2-7|TRBV7-3
CASSPGLAREQYF
TGTGCCAGCAGCCCGGGACTAGCTCGGGAGCAGTACTTC
>TRBD1|NA|13|TRBJ1-2|TRBV6-6
CASSPGQNYGYTF
TGTGCCAGCAGTCCGGGACAGAACTATGGCTACACCTTC
>TRBD2|NA|14|TRBJ2-1|TRBV3-1/TRBV3-2
CASSQEGTSGEQFF
TGTGCCAGCAGCCAAGAGGGGACTAGCGGGGAGCAGTTCTTC
>TRBD2|few|16|TRBJ2-7|TRBV30
CAWSVLLTSDSYEQYF
TGTGCCTGGAGTGTACTCCTCACTAGCGACTCCTACGAGCAGTACTTC
>NA|NA|11|TRBJ2-5|TRBV20-1
CSVVRGETQYF
TGCAGTGTTGTCAGGGGAGAGACCCAGTACTTC
>NA|NA|16|TRBJ2-5|TRBV5-1
CASSPAGLRVMGTQYF
TGCGCCAGCAGCCCGGCCGGCCTGAGGGTAATGGGGACCCAGTACTTC
>TRBD2|NA|18|TRBJ2-7|TRBV7-8
CASSMSPGLAGGLYEQYF
TGTGCCAGCAGCATGTCCCCGGGACTAGCGGGAGGGCTCTACGAGCAGTACTTC
>NA|once|11|TRBJ2-1|TRBV2
CASRSVNEQFF
TGTGCCAGCAGGTCGGTCAATGAGCAGTTCTTC